This T cell receptor (beta chain) came from a study of radiation and T cells in renal cell carcinoma. As to this clone: What it recognizes is unknown.

The CDR3 extends over 14 amino acids. V was trimmed by 5 bases and J by 6 bases, leaving 17 bases between them. Germline CDR1 is MNHNY and CDR2 is SVGAGI (reference sequence). Findings and limits, study-wide: Top tumor clonotypes rose in blood 2 weeks post-radiation, then contracted. Baseline intratumoral clonotype presence is unknown without pretreatment biopsies.

Specified time point: baseline pretreatment blood. The treatment is: 15 Gy SBRT to primary tumor, nephrectomy 4 weeks later. After SBRT, blood was collected at 2 and 4 weeks, plus baseline. Method: immunoSEQ multiplex PCR; TCRdb's copy keeps in-frame clones and lacks some. The sample has approximately 100,000 clones; 65% to 90% are singletons. The sequencing here drew on blood, taken from a patient whose treatment included radiotherapy and nephrectomy. This clonotype originated in a man over 45 with renal cell carcinoma. This chain uses TRBV6-6 with TRBJ2-7, with D perhaps matching TRBD2 (6 bases). CDR3 in amino acids: CASSNNFRGSEQYF. CDR3 nucleotide sequence: TGTGCCAGCAGTAACAACTTTCGGGGGAGCGAGCAGTACTTC.